This entry concerns a single T cell receptor (beta chain). No cognate antigen has been identified for it. No clone much larger than this one lies a single base away; base qualities are absent. Using the deep immunoSEQ assay, TCR CDR3 regions were amplified from genomic DNA by multiplex PCR. For each cell subset, the extracted genomic DNA was distributed evenly across all wells of several immunoSEQ 96-well plates, and each plate served as one replicate. For sorted subsets, each replicate PCR was loaded with approximately 200 ng genomic DNA, equivalent to approximately 27,000 T cell genomes. Purified libraries were quantified with a Qubit 3.0 fluorometer, sized on a Bioanalyzer 2100, and re-quantified with the KAPA Library Quantification kit. Each immunoSEQ 96-well plate was sequenced on its own single-read 150-cycle Illumina NextSeq 550 flow cell. Under the source paper's analysis protocol: Because the immunoSEQ output held only junctional sequences and lacked quality scores, the filtering could not match the filtering applied to full-length reads. To assign V/J genes and CDR3, sequences were annotated against IMGT germline references using PyIR, a Python wrapper for IgBLAST v1.9. Reads were removed for weak V/J assignments (E-value above 1e-6), missing CDR3, stop codons, out-of-frame junctions, or ambiguous translated residues. V3J clonotypes were defined by identical inferred V gene, J gene, and CDR3 amino acid sequence. The percentage overlap between two repertoires was calculated by dividing the number of shared unique clonotypes by the size of the smaller repertoire. Three approaches were used to assess repertoire richness: RTK rarefaction, the Chao1 estimator, and Recon v2.1 estimates of unobserved clonotypes. OLGA was used to compute generation probabilities for all TCRbeta clonotypes that the gDNA method yielded from several donors. TCRdb took over this immuneACCESS table, retaining in-frame rearrangements with V and J assigned. Such tables are incomplete; in checked studies, under half of the missing clones stem from an unresolved V gene, and the remainder is unexplained. From that table come the V and J calls and clone size; the DNA was used to work out D and trimming. In this sample the table shows 1,500,000 or so clones, roughly 96% of which occur a single time. The biggest ten clones account for roughly 1.1% of the sample.

The donors were healthy, HIV-negative adults with no recently reported acute infections or vaccinations. Only Caucasian adults living in Nashville, Tennessee, USA were represented among the donors. CD4+ T cells were enriched by magnetic negative selection; naive cells were then positively selected on CD45RA, and the negative fraction formed the memory subset. After blood collection by leukapheresis, PBMCs were isolated using Ficoll-Histopaque density gradient centrifugation and then cryopreserved in the vapor phase of liquid nitrogen. Analytical flow cytometry was used to check the purity and quantity of each magnetically sorted T cell population. Genomic DNA was isolated from each sorted fraction and quantified by UV absorbance on a Nanodrop 2000c. This sample is part of a study of shared clonotypes between healthy human individuals (dated by TCRdb to the early 2020s). For the wider study: Three men and a couple of women, aged 18 to 49 years, made up the cohort. Per donor, three plates each were used for CD4 naive and CD4 memory, two for CD8 naive, and one for CD8 memory. To estimate repertoire size and how much clonotype sharing occurs between individuals, the study deeply sequenced the blood TCR repertoires of five or six healthy adults. To increase sequencing depth and limit assay-specific biases, different laboratories used diverse techniques to prepare libraries and sequence TCR repertoires. Per donor, leukapheresis produced somewhere between about 0.9 and 9 billion PBMCs. The research as a whole found: Only blood was sampled, and tissue TCR repertoires likely differ from those in blood. Clonotypes shared by all four sorted-subset donors showed higher generation probabilities than non-shared clonotypes. Pairwise subsampling indicated that sequencing depth was expected to affect the degree of clonotype sharing among donors. Even with the large sequencing depth, rarefaction of the sorted-subset datasets indicated that sequencing was incomplete. The genetic and exposure-history diversity represented was limited by the small number of donors. Naive subsets generally had larger estimated clonotype richness than memory subsets. Across a few donors, about 4.5% of naive CD4, roughly 3.3% of naive CD8, roughly 2.2% of memory CD4, and under 0.45% of memory CD8 clonotypes were shared.

V and J are truncated by 8 bases and 3 bases respectively, leaving an intervening sequence of 18 bases. Taken from the germline V gene, the CDR1 and CDR2 loops are MGHRA and YSYEKL. The CDR3 runs 15 amino acids, cysteine and phenylalanine included. The retained sequence is limited to the CDR3, 45 bases, with the frame set at the first base. The sequenced sample consisted of naive CD4+ T cells sorted from blood. The cell subset or site label corresponds to: CD45RA+ positively selected. This sequence originates from a man aged 30-40 years in good health. The chain is assembled from TRBV4-1 and TRBJ2-3; the D gene is perhaps TRBD2, from 7 matching bases. The bases read TGCGCCAGCGCCAGGGGTGGGGGGGTTACAGATACGCAGTATTTT. This is translated as CASARGGGVTDTQYF.